The subject of this entry is one T cell receptor beta chain. Its antigen remains unidentified. No base-level quality is on record; no much larger clone is a single base apart. From cysteine to phenylalanine, the CDR3 is 13 amino acids long. Only CDR3 DNA is held: 39 bases, read in frame from base 1. The germline V gene gives CDR1 as MNHEY and CDR2 as SVGAGI. V is clipped by 5 bases and J by 4 bases, and the sequence between their germline boundaries is 9 bases long. These data originate in a study of cytomegalovirus exposure and HLA in healthy donors (dated by TCRdb to about 2017). The study in broad terms: An earlier analysis of several hundred of the donors reported approximately 280 Gb of sequence data and 95 million to 120 million unique TCR beta sequences obtained from 180 million or so T cells. Approximately 310 gigabases of sequencing data and around 80 million unique TCR sequences made up an early release that covered several hundred HLA-typed donors. Of the 300 to 500 genotyped donors, roughly 80% were placed in the genetic ancestry cluster associated with self-reported Caucasian donors. The study aimed to test whether signatures of past pathogen exposure could be identified by cataloging public T cell receptors. The study used immunosequencing to profile the T cell repertoires of under 700 subjects and linked those repertoires to cytomegalovirus serostatus. A separate validation cohort of 100 to 150 different subjects was used in addition to the roughly 670-subject first cohort. To predict cytomegalovirus infection status, the study combined high-throughput TCR immunosequencing, statistical association of individual TCRs with disease status, and machine learning. A later analysis re-examined previously published TCR beta repertoires from more than 650 donors and added high-resolution HLA genotyping to investigate patterns of TCR occurrence. The later analysis used no new phenotypic data to find candidate immune exposures, relying instead on TCR beta sequences and their occurrence across donors. An earlier analysis of around 540 of the donors applied high-throughput TCR beta sequencing to assess whether each TCR beta V gene segment acted as functional or pseudogenic. Donor age, sex, ethnicity and CMV serostatus were compiled together with the repertoire data. Genome-wide SNP genotypes for about three fifths of the roughly 670 donors were used in a later genetic analysis, which treated that subset as a discovery cohort. Every discovery cohort repertoire had been produced on one sequencing platform. HLA typing included class I and class II loci at four-digit resolution. Typing coverage varied by locus: roughly 629-640 donors for A, B, C, DRB1 and DQB1; under 550 for DQA1; more than 600 for DPA1; roughly 470 for DPB1. Five DR-DQ haplotypes were handled as single units for association and clustering because linkage in the cohort was strong. Across around 400 genotyped donors of the cohort, an average of approximately 240,000 unique TCR beta nucleotide sequences per donor were sequenced, and around 20% of those sequences were non-productive. Study-level results and caveats: A cluster of highly shared sequence variants was judged likely to be a technical artifact of the sequencing pipeline. A later genetic analysis reported fewer N-insertions in productive TCRs among donors in an Asian-associated ancestry cluster than the roughly 700-donor mean. A later analysis found that most CMV-associated TCR beta chains appeared HLA-restricted, with HLA associations seemingly driven largely by CMV exposure. Because HLA typing was unavailable for some donors at each locus, only the typed subset was used in association tests. In a later genetic analysis, a missense DCLRE1C variant was associated with V-gene and J-gene trimming of TCR beta chains, and the association was replicated in an independent cohort. An earlier analysis of approximately 600 of the donors showed that most TCR beta V segments appeared in productive rearrangements either about 87% or about 30% of the time, which broadly matched IMGT annotations. In both the original and validation cohorts, the classifier was reported to diagnose cytomegalovirus status with high specificity and sensitivity. A later analysis associated 15,000 to 20,000 TCR beta sequences with specific HLA alleles at a false discovery rate of 0.05. A total of 150 or so TCR beta chains were listed by the study as associated with cytomegalovirus. Sequencing depth was assumed to be roughly uniform across donors in the presence/absence analyses, though that assumption may not hold. Across donors, most TCR sequences were observed very rarely, whereas some public TCRs were present in many individuals. A later analysis found that TCR association rates varied across HLA loci, with DRB1 alleles showing the most associated TCRs and HLA-C alleles the fewest. A further reported finding was that TCR beta sequences accurately predicted the HLA-A and HLA-B alleles for most subjects in the first cohort. Seventeen rarely observed V segments, including chromosome 9 orphons, were excluded from the earlier analysis of several hundred of the donors because counts were too low. A few of the identified cytomegalovirus-associated TCR beta chains were confirmed in vitro to be specific for cytomegalovirus antigens. Correlated functional status among segregating V segments might reflect linkage disequilibrium, but an unknown experimental factor could not be ruled out. A later analysis found that HLA-associated TCR beta chains were more clonally expanded and had lower generation probabilities than equally common non-associated chains. In this cohort, only TCR beta chains were sequenced, and detectable features were limited by the absence of alpha or paired-chain data. The 87-base-pair reads could not distinguish some IMGT-functional V segments, including TRBV6-2 and TRBV6-3, so those segments were excluded. Several of the top co-occurrence clusters appeared to be linked to parvovirus B19, influenza, CMV and Epstein-Barr virus, according to a later analysis. CMV serostatus was the only immune exposure information available for the cohort. It was suggested by the authors that the approach could potentially be generalized to other disease states and immunological phenotypes. When HLA alleles, especially DR and DQ, strongly co-occurred, attributing TCR associations to individual alleles was difficult.

Libraries were prepared through the immunoSEQ multiplex PCR assay. For the multiplex PCR, a mixture combining 60 forward primers for TCR Vbeta segments and 13 reverse primers for TCR Jbeta segments was used. A multiplex PCR assay on genomic DNA amplified the CDR3 region of rearranged TCR beta genes. On the Illumina HiSeq System, the amplified TCR beta libraries were sequenced as 87-base-pair reads. On the authors' methods: A later analysis tallied tens of millions of unique TCR beta chains across the 666 repertoires, and about 12 million of those chains were shared by two or more donors. Raw reads were error-corrected and collapsed into unique sequences by a nearest-neighbor algorithm in which closely related sequences were merged to remove PCR and sequencing errors. Alignment of CDR3 sequences to IMGT reference sequences was used to assign V, D and J gene segments. For a sequence to be retained, a match of at least six nucleotides was required to both a V gene segment and a J gene segment. A rearrangement counted as productive if the CDR3 had no stop codons and remained in frame with V and J, and every other rearrangement counted as non-productive. CDR3 was defined by IMGT convention, running from the second conserved V-encoded cysteine to the conserved J-encoded phenylalanine. Sequences without an unambiguous match to a single V gene segment were excluded from the earlier analysis of 450 to 750 of the donors. In an earlier analysis of almost 600 of the donors, a V segment was called functional when productive rearrangements were above 56.7%, and segregating when the standard deviation between donors exceeded 5%. To diagnose cytomegalovirus status from the catalog of TCR beta chain sequences, a statistical classification framework was built. V and J gene assignment, in a later analysis, came from comparing TCR nucleotide sequences with IMGT/GENE-DB human TR gene sequences. Using the TCRdist pipeline, a later analysis assigned CDR3 sequences along with most-parsimonious VDJ recombination scenarios. In a later analysis, each TCR beta chain was defined by its CDR3 amino acid sequence together with its V-gene family, and reads lacking a unique V-gene family were excluded. As a way to deal with suspected cross-contamination and a sequencing artifact, a later analysis dropped approximately 590 nucleotide sequences that were highly shared and had low generation probability. For each public chain, a later analysis derived a clonal expansion index from normalized ranks of inferred template counts within each repertoire. A later analysis computed generation probabilities with a VDJ recombination model fitted to out-of-frame rearrangements, and checked the results against IGoR. Hypergeometric tests were used in a later analysis to score TCR-TCR, TCR-HLA and TCR-CMV co-occurrence, with a repertoire-size bias correction applied to the TCR pairs. False discovery rates were estimated in a later analysis by permuting HLA or CMV assignments 20 times. A later analysis grouped co-occurring TCRs with DBSCAN, adding TCRdist sequence similarity when clustering within HLA-allele-positive subsets. Repertoires with fewer than 30,000 or more than 120,000 public chains, plus five repertoires with anomalous nucleotide sharing, were excluded from co-occurrence clustering. TCRdb's version of the immuneACCESS table is confined to in-frame rearrangements and falls short of the full clone set. An unresolved V gene accounts for under half of the shortfall where checked; the remainder is of unknown origin. V and J calls and clone size come straight from that table; D and trimming were deduced from the DNA. Recorded for this sample are approximately 90,000 clones; about 80% of them occurred a single time. The ten most abundant clones make up more than 1.3% of the sample.

The cohort comprised several hundred healthy bone marrow donors. All cohort members were sampled while nominally healthy, although unrecorded immune exposures were likely present. The donor was CMV seronegative and was included in the group of a few hundred seronegative cohort members. Each donor provided a peripheral blood sample, and peripheral blood mononuclear cells were used for TCR beta sequencing. The Qiagen DNeasy Blood Extraction Kit was used to extract genomic DNA from the blood cell samples. Material for sequencing was PBMCs. This clonotype originated in a male donor in good health and CMV-seronegative. The chain employs TRBV6-5 and TRBJ2-1, with TRBD2 perhaps the D gene, on 5 matching bases. The nucleotide sequence is given as TGTGCCAGCAGTACGCGGGTTTACAATGAGCAGTTCTTC. Its translation reads: CASSTRVYNEQFF.